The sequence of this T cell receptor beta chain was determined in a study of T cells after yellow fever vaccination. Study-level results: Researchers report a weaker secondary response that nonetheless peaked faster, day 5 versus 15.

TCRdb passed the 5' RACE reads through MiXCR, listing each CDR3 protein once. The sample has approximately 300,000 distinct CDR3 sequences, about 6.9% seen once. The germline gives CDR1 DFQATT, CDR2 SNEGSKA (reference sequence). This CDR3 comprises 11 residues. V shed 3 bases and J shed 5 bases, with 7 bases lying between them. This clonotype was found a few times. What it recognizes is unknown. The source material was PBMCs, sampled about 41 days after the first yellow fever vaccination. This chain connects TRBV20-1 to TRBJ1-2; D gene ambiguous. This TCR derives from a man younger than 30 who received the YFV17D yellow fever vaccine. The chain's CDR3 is CSASAPYGYTF. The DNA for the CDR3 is TGCAGTGCTAGTGCTCCTTATGGCTACACCTTC.